This entry lists 15 T cell receptor beta chains sequenced from one sample in a study of blood T cell repertoires in COVID-19. TCRdb's copy holds only in-frame clones and misses some; the assay was immunoSEQ multiplex PCR. Among around 88,000 clones listed, roughly 80% were seen once. The sequencing sample was made of peripheral blood. Receptor source: a man aged 50 to 60 who had recovered from COVID-19.

The J gene is TRBJ2-5, the V gene TRBV28; 10 nucleotides line up with TRBD2. V gave up 3 bases and J gave up 5 bases; unmatched junction bases: 3. Germline CDR1 and CDR2: MDHEN and SYDVKM. The length of the CDR3 is 14 residues. CDR3 bases: TGTGCCAGCAGTTTCTTAGCGGGAGGCGAGACCCAGTACTTC. Amino acids: CASSFLAGGETQYF.

The gene calls are TRBV10-3 and TRBJ2-7; TRBD2 might be the D (6 bases). The germline V and J ends were trimmed by 0 bases and 6 bases, with 12 bases remaining between them. The CDR3 covers 14 residues. Germline assignment: CDR1 ENHRY and CDR2 SYGVKD. The CDR3 sequence: CAISESLLAAEQYF. The CDR3 DNA reads as TGTGCCATCAGTGAGTCGTTACTAGCTGCCGAGCAGTACTTC.

This sequence joins TRBV19 and TRBJ1-4, with 8 bases that match TRBD1. The germline CDR1 and CDR2 sequences are LNHDA and SQIVND (reference sequence). The CDR3 extends over 15 amino acids. V lost 5 bases to trimming and J lost 0 bases; unmatched junction nucleotides: 2. The CDR3, as DNA: TGTGCCAGTAGTTCGGGACAGGCAACTAATGAAAAACTGTTTTTT. Encoded protein: CASSSGQATNEKLFF.

This clone occurred many times. CDR3 sequence: CASTIGPQVTGELFF. The CDR3 nucleotides read TGCGCCAGCACCATAGGTCCTCAGGTTACCGGGGAGCTGTTTTTT. The chain uses TRBV23-1 and TRBJ2-2, with D unresolved. TRBV23-1 is an open reading frame whose function is uncertain. This CDR3 comprises 15 residues. The V end was cut by 7 bases, the J end by 5 bases, with 17 bases between.

The chain is built from TRBV19 and TRBJ2-2; perhaps TRBD1 as D (5 bases). V lost 2 bases, J lost 3 bases, and 10 bases lay in between. The CDR3 is 15 residues long. CDR1 is LNHDA, CDR2 SQIVND, per germline (reference sequence). The CDR3, as DNA: TGTGCCAGTAGTATACAGGGTTCGGACACCGGGGAGCTGTTTTTT. Protein sequence: CASSIQGSDTGELFF.

This clone was seen only once. The chain recombines TRBV6-6 with TRBJ1-3, with 7 bases aligning to TRBD1. Looked up from germline, CDR1 is MNHNY and CDR2 is SVGAGI (reference sequence). J was trimmed by 0 bases and V by 4 bases; bases with no gene match: 6. This CDR3 comprises 16 residues. The CDR3: CASSLGQLSSGNTIYF. Written as DNA, the CDR3 is TGTGCCAGCAGTTTGGGACAGCTCAGCTCTGGAAACACCATATATTTT.

The rearrangement joins TRBV7-9 to TRBJ2-7; 9 bases align to TRBD1. V trimming: 4 bases; J trimming: 5 bases; junction bases outside the gene matches: 6. CDR3 length equals 14 residues. Looked up from germline, CDR1 is SEHNR and CDR2 is FQNEAQ (reference sequence). The CDR3 region is CASSWWDRDHEQYF. The DNA of the CDR3 is TGTGCCAGCAGCTGGTGGGACAGGGACCACGAGCAGTACTTC.

This clone appeared a few times. CDR3 sequence: CAWSARGRNGYTF. The CDR3 DNA follows: TGTGCCTGGAGTGCCAGGGGCAGGAATGGCTACACCTTC. The chain joins TRBV30 to TRBJ1-2; TRBD1 might be the D (6 bases). Germline loops: CDR1 GTSNPN, CDR2 SVGIG (reference sequence). Trimming stripped 1 base from V and 6 bases from J, with 12 bases between. The length of the CDR3 is 13 residues.

This sequence joins TRBV7-2 and TRBJ1-1; D is undetermined. CDR1 and CDR2 from the germline V gene are SGHTA and FQGNSA. V was shortened by 5 bases and J by 1 base, with 8 bases between the two germline ends. The length of the CDR3 is 13 residues. DNA for the CDR3: TGTGCCAGCAGCACACCACCGAACACTGAAGCTTTCTTT. Amino acids: CASSTPPNTEAFF.

The chain combines TRBV6-5 with TRBJ2-7; TRBD2 aligns across 9 bases. Germline trimming cut 0 bases from V and 3 bases from J; bases unmatched to any gene: 3. In germline, CDR1 is MNHEY, CDR2 SVGAGI. The CDR3 consists of 15 residues. For the CDR3, the DNA is TGTGCCAGCAGTTACTCGAAGACTAGCGGCTACGAGCAGTACTTC. Protein sequence: CASSYSKTSGYEQYF.

The J gene is TRBJ1-2, the V gene TRBV2; weak D call: TRBD1 (5 bases). The CDR3 contains 14 residues. V gave up 7 bases and J gave up 3 bases, with 15 bases separating them. Germline V gives CDR1 SNHLY, CDR2 FYNNEI. This CDR3 is CASKIWGSDYGYTF. The DNA for the CDR3 is TGTGCCAGCAAAATCTGGGGCTCTGACTATGGCTACACCTTC.

This chain uses TRBV29-1 with TRBJ2-7, with 12 bases that match TRBD2. V was clipped by 0 bases and J by 0 bases; unmatched bases: 0. CDR1 and CDR2 from the germline V gene are SQVTM and ANQGSEA. The CDR3 length is 15 residues. The CDR3 sequence: CSVEELAGGSYEQYF. As DNA, the CDR3 is TGCAGCGTTGAAGAACTAGCGGGGGGCTCCTACGAGCAGTACTTC.

The chain links TRBV30 to TRBJ2-5, with TRBD2 identical over 7 bases. With V trimmed by 3 bases and J by 5 bases, 6 bases remained unmatched. The germline V gene has CDR1 GTSNPN and CDR2 SVGIG (reference sequence). The CDR3 consists of 13 residues. The CDR3 DNA reads as TGTGCCTGGAGGCCGGGGGGAATTGAGACCCAGTACTTC. It codes for CAWRPGGIETQYF.

This chain connects TRBV11-2 to TRBJ1-1; D might be TRBD1 (5 bases). The CDR3 sequence is 14 residues long. Trimming pared 5 bases from V and 5 bases from J, leaving 15 bases between. CDR1 is SGHAT, CDR2 FQNNGV, per germline. CDR3 bases: TGTGCCAGCAGCCAGGACACCAGGTGGACTGAAGCTTTCTTT. Encoded protein: CASSQDTRWTEAFF. The full variable domain, with the rest looked up from reference TRBV11-2 and TRBJ1-1, is EAGVAQSPRYKIIEKRQSVAFWCNPISGHATLYWYQQILGQGPKLLIQFQNNGVVDDSQLPKDRFSAERLKGVDSTLKIQPAKLEDSAVYLCASSQDTRWTEAFFGQGTRLTVV.

This clone was observed a handful of times. The chain links TRBV29-1 to TRBJ2-3; 10 bases line up with TRBD1. The V gene end was trimmed by 4 bases and the J gene end by 4 bases; junction bases not matched to a gene: 17. CDR1 is SQVTM, CDR2 ANQGSEA, per germline. The CDR3 loop spans 18 amino acids. CDR3 nucleotides: TGCAGCGTTGGTCGGGGACAGGGGAGCCTCGTCGCATCAGATACGCAGTATTTT. Residues: CSVGRGQGSLVASDTQYF.